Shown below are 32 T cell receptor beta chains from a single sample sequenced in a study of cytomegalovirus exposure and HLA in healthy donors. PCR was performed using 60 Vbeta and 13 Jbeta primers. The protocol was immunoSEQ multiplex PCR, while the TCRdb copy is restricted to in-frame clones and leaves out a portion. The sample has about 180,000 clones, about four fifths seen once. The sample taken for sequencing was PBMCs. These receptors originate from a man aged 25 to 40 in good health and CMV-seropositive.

The DNA of the CDR3 is TGTGCCAGCAGCCCCCGCCCGGGAGGAGTGAACACTGAAGCTTTCTTT. This translates into CASSPRPGGVNTEAFF. The chain carries TRBV9 and TRBJ1-1, with D unclear. Germline V gives CDR1 SGDLS, CDR2 YYNGEE. The CDR3 has 16 residues. With 4 bases removed from V and 0 bases from J, the gap between germline ends came to 16 bases.

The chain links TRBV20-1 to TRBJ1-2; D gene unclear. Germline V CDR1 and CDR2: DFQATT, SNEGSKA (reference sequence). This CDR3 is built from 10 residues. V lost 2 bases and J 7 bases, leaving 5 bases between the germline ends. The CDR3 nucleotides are TGCAGTGCTAGACTCGGTGGCTACACCTTC. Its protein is CSARLGGYTF.

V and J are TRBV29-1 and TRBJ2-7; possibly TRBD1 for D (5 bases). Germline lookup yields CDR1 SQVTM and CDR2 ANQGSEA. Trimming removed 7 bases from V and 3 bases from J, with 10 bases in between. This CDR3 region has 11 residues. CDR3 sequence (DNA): TGCAGCGGGCAGGGTATCTACGAGCAGTACTTC. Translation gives CSGQGIYEQYF.

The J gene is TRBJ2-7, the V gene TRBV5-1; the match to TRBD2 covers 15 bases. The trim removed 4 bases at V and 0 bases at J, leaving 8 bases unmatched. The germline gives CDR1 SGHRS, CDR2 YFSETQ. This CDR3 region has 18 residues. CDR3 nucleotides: TGCGCCAGCAGCCTGGGACTAGCGGGGGGCCTAAACTCCTACGAGCAGTACTTC. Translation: CASSLGLAGGLNSYEQYF.

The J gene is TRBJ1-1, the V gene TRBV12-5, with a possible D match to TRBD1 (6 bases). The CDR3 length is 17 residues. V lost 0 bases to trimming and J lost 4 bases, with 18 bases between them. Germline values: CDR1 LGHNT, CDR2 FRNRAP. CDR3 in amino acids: CASGLVVQGPLSTEAFF. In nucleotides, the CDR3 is TGTGCTAGTGGTTTGGTTGTCCAGGGGCCCTTAAGCACTGAAGCTTTCTTT.

The DNA for the CDR3 is TGCGCCAGCAGCTACGTCCGGGGGGGCGGGAATGAAAAACTGTTTTTT. This codes for CASSYVRGGGNEKLFF. The J gene is TRBJ1-4, the V gene TRBV5-1; D is perhaps TRBD1 (6 bases). Germline V CDR1 and CDR2: SGHRS, YFSETQ. The CDR3 loop spans 16 amino acids. V lost 3 bases and J lost 5, with 17 bases in between. The full variable domain, in which reference TRBV5-1 and TRBJ1-4 provide the parts outside the CDR3, is KAGVTQTPRYLIKTRGQQVTLSCSPISGHRSVSWYQQTPGQGLQFLFEYFSETQRNKGNFPGRFSGRQFSNSRSEMNVSTLELGDSALYLCASSYVRGGGNEKLFFGSGTQLSVL.

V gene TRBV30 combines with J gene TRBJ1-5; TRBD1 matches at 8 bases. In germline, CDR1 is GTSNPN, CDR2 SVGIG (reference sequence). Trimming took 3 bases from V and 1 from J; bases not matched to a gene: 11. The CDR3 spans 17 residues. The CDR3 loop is CAWRPRGRVESNQPQHF. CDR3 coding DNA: TGTGCCTGGAGACCCAGGGGGCGTGTGGAGAGCAATCAGCCCCAGCATTTT.

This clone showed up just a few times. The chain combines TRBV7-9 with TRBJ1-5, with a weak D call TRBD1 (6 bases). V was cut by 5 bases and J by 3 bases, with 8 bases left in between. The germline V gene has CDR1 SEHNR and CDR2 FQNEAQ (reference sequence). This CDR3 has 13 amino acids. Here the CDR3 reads CASSRDNNQPQHF. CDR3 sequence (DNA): TGTGCCAGCAGCCGGGACAACAATCAGCCCCAGCATTTT.

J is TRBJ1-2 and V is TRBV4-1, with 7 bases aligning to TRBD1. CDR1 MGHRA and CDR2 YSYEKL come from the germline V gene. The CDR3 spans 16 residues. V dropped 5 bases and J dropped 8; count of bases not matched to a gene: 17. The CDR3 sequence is CASSKSNYRDSLGYTF. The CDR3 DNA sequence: TGCGCCAGCAGCAAAAGCAACTACCGGGACAGCCTGGGCTACACCTTC.

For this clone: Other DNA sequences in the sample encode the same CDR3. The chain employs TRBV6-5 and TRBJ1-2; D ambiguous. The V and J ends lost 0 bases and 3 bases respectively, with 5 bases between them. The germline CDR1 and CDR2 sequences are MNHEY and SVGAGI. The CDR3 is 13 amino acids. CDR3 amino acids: CASSYSPDYGYTF. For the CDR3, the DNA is TGTGCCAGCAGTTACTCCCCAGACTATGGCTACACCTTC.

The CDR3 DNA reads as TGTGCCAGCAGCTTCCAGGGAAACTATGGCTACACCTTC. It translates to CASSFQGNYGYTF. The V call is TRBV5-6, the J call TRBJ1-2; TRBD1 might be the D (5 bases). Trimming cost V 2 bases and J 2 bases, with 7 bases left between them. The germline CDR1 and CDR2 sequences are SGHDT and YYEEEE. There are 13 residues in the CDR3.

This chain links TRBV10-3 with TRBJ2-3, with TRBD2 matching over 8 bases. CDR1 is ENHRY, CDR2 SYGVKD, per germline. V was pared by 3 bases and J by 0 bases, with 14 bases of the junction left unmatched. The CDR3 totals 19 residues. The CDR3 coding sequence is TGTGCCATCAGTGAAGGAGATACAGCGGGGGCTGTGAGCACAGATACGCAGTATTTT. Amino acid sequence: CAISEGDTAGAVSTDTQYF.

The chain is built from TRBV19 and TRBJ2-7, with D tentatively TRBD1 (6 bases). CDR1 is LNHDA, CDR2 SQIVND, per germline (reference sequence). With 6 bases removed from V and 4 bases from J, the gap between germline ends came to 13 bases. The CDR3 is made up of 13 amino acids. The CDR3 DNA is TGTGCCAGTAGATACAGGGAAAGTTACGAGCAGTACTTC. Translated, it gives CASRYRESYEQYF.

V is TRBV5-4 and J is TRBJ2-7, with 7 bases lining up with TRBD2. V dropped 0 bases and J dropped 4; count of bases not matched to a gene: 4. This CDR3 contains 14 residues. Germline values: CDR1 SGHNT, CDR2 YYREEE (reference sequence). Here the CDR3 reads CASSLGGDYYEQYF. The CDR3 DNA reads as TGTGCCAGCAGCTTGGGGGGGGACTATTACGAGCAGTACTTC. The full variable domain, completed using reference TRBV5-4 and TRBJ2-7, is ETGVTQSPTHLIKTRGQQVTLRCSSQSGHNTVSWYQQALGQGPQFIFQYYREEENGRGNFPPRFSGLQFPNYSSELNVNALELDDSALYLCASSLGGDYYEQYFGPGTRLTVT.

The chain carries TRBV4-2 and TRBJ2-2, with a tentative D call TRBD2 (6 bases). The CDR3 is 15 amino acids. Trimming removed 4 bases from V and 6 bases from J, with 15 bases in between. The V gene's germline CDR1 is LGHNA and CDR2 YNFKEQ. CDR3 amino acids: CASSPQGTDPGELFF. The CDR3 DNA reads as TGTGCCAGCAGCCCCCAAGGGACTGACCCCGGGGAGCTGTTTTTT.

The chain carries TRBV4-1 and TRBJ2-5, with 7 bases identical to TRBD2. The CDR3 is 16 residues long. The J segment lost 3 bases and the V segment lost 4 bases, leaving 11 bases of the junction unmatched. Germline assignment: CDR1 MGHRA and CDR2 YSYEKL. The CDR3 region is CASSRSTTRGEETQYF. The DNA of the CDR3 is TGCGCCAGCAGCCGTTCAACTACCCGGGGGGAAGAGACCCAGTACTTC.

CDR3 nucleotide sequence: TGCGCCAGCAGGGGGCTCCTTAAGGGCACTGAAGCTTTCTTT. Translation gives CASRGLLKGTEAFF. This sequence joins TRBV4-1 and TRBJ1-1; D is perhaps TRBD1 (5 bases). Germline assignment: CDR1 MGHRA and CDR2 YSYEKL. CDR3 size: 14 residues. The V end was cut by 6 bases, the J end by 4 bases, with 15 bases between.

CDR3 protein: CASSTDRGFDEQYF. The CDR3, as DNA: TGTGCCAGCAGCACAGACAGGGGGTTCGACGAGCAGTACTTC. The chain recombines TRBV5-6 with TRBJ2-7; 9 bases match TRBD1. The ends lost 4 bases at V and 5 bases at J; junction bases unmatched: 7. This CDR3 contains 14 residues. Looked up from germline, CDR1 is SGHDT and CDR2 is YYEEEE.

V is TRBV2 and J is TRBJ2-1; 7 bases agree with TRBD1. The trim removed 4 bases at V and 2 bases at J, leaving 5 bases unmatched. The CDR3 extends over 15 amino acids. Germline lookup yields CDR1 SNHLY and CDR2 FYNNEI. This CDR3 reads CASSVKQGAYNEQFF. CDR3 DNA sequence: TGTGCCAGCAGTGTCAAGCAGGGGGCCTACAATGAGCAGTTCTTC.

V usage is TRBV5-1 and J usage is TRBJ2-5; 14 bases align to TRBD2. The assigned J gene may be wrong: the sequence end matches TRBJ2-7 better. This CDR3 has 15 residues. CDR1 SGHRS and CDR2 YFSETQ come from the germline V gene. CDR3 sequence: CASSPGLAGVHEQYF. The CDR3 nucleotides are TGCGCCAGCAGCCCGGGACTAGCGGGAGTTCACGAGCAGTACTTC.

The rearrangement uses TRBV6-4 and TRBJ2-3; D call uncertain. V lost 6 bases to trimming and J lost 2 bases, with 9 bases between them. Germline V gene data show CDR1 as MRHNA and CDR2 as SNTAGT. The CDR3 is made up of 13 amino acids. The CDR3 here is CASSQQNTDTQYF. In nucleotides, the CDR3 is TGTGCCAGCAGCCAACAGAACACAGATACGCAGTATTTT.

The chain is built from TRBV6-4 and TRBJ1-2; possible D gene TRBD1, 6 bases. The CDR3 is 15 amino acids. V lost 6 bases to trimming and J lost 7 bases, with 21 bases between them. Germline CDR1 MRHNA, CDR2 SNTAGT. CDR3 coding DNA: TGTGCCAGCAGGTGGGGCAGGGGCCCCGAAGGTGGCTACACCTTC. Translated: CASRWGRGPEGGYTF.

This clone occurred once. The CDR3 sequence is CASSSTGQPYEQYF. CDR3 nucleotides: TGTGCCAGCAGCTCAACGGGACAGCCCTACGAGCAGTACTTC. V is TRBV7-8 and J is TRBJ2-7, with 7 bases that match TRBD1. Germline trimming cut 4 bases from V and 2 bases from J; bases unmatched to any gene: 5. Germline V gene sequence: CDR1 SGHVS, CDR2 FQNEAQ. The CDR3 extends over 14 amino acids.

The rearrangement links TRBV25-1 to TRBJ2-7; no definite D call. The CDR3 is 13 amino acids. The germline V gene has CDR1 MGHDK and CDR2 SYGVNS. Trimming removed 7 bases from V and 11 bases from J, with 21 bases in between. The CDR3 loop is CASIRGPDSMEYF. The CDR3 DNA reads TGTGCCAGCATTAGAGGTCCGGATTCCATGGAGTACTTC.

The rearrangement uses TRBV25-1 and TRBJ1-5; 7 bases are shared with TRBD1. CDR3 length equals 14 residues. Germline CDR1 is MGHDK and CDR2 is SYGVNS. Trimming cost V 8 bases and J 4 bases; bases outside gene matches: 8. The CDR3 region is CASGGTEMNQPQHF. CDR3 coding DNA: TGTGCCAGCGGGGGGACAGAAATGAATCAGCCCCAGCATTTT.

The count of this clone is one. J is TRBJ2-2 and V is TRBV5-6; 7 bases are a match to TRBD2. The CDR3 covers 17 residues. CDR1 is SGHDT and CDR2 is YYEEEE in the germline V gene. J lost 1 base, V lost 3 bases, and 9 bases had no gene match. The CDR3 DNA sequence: TGTGCCAGCAGCTCAGACCACGTAGCGGGGAACACCGGGGAGCTGTTTTTT. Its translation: CASSSDHVAGNTGELFF.

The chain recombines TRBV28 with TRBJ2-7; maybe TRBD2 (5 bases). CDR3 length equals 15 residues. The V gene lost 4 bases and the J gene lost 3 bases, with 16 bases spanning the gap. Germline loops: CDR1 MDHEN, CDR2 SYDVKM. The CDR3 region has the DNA TGTGCCAGCAGTTCTGCCGGGGAAGTAGGCTACGAGCAGTACTTC. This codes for CASSSAGEVGYEQYF.

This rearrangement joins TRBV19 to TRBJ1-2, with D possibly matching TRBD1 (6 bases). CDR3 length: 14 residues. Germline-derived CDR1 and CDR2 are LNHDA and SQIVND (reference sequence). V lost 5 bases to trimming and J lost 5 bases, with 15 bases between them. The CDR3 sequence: CASSAGQSNYGYTF. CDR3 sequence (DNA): TGTGCCAGTAGTGCCGGACAGTCGAATTATGGCTACACCTTC. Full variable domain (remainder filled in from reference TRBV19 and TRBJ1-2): DGGITQSPKYLFRKEGQNVTLSCEQNLNHDAMYWYRQDPGQGLRLIYYSQIVNDFQKGDIAEGYSVSREKKESFPLTVTSAQKNPTAFYLCASSAGQSNYGYTFGSGTRLTVV.

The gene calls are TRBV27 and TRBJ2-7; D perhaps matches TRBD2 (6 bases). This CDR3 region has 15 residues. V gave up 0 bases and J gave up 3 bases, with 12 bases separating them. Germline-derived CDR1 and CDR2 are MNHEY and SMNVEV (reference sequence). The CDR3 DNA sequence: TGTGCCAGCAGTTTATCGGCGGGAAATCTCTACGAGCAGTACTTC. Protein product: CASSLSAGNLYEQYF.

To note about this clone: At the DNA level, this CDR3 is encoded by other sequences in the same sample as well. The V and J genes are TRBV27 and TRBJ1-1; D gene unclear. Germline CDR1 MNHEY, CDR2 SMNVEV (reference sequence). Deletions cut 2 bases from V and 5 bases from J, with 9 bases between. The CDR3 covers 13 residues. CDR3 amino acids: CASSLSRSTEAFF. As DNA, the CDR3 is TGTGCCAGCAGTTTAAGTAGGAGTACTGAAGCTTTCTTT.

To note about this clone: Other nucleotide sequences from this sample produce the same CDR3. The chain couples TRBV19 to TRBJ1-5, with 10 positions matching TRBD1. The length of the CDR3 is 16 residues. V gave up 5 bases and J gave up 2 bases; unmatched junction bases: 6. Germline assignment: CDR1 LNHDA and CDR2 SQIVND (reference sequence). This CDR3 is CASSPGQGYGNQPQHF. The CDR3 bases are TGTGCCAGTAGTCCGGGACAGGGGTACGGCAATCAGCCCCAGCATTTT. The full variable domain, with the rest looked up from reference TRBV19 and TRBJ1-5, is DGGITQSPKYLFRKEGQNVTLSCEQNLNHDAMYWYRQDPGQGLRLIYYSQIVNDFQKGDIAEGYSVSREKKESFPLTVTSAQKNPTAFYLCASSPGQGYGNQPQHFGDGTRLSIL.

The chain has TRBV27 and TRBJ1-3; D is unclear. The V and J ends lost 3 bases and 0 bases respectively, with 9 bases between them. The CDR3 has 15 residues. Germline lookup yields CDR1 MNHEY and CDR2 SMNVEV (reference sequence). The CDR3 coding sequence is TGTGCCAGCAGTTTTGCGGGTGGCTCTGGAAACACCATATATTTT. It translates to CASSFAGGSGNTIYF.